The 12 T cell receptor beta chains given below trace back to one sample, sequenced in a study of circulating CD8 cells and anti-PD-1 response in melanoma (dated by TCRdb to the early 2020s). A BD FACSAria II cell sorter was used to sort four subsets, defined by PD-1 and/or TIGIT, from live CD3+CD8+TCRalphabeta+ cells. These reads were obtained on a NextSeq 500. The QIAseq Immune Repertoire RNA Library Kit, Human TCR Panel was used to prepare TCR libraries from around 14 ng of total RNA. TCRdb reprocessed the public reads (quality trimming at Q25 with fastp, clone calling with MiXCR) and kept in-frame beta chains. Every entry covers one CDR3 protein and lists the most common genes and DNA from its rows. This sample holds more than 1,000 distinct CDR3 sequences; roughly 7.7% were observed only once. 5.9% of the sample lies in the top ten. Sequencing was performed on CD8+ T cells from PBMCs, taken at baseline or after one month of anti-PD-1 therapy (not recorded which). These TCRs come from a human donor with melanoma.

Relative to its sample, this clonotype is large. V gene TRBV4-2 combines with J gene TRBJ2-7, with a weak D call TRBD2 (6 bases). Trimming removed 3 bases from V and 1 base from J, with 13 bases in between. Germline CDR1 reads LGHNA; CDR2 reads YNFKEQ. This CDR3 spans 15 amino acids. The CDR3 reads CASSQEGLNSYEQYF. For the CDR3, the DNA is TGTGCCAGCAGCCAGGAGGGGCTCAATTCCTACGAGCAGTACTTC.

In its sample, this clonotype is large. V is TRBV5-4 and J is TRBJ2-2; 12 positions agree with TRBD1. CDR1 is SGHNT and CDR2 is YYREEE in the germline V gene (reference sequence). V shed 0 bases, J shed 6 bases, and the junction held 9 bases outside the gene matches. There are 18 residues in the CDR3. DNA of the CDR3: TGTGCCAGCAGCTTGGACTTGGGACAGGGGGCTAGAGCCGGGGAGCTGTTTTTT. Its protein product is CASSLDLGQGARAGELFF.

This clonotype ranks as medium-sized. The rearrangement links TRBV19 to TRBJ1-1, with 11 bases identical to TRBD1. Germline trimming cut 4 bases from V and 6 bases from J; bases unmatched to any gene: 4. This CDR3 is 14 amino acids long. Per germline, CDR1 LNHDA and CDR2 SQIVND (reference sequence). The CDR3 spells CASSTDRGPAEAFF. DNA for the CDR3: TGTGCCAGTAGTACGGACAGGGGGCCCGCTGAAGCTTTCTTT.

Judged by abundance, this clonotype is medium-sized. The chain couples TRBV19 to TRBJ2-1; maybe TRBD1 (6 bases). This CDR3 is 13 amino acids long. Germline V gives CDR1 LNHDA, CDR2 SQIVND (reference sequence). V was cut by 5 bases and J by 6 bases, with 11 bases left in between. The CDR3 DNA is TGTGCCAGTAGTCCGTTACAGGGCAATGAGCAGTTCTTC. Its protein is CASSPLQGNEQFF.

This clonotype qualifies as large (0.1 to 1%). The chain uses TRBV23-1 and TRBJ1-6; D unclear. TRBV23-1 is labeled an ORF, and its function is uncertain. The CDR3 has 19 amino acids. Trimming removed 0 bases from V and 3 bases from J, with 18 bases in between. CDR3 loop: CASSQSISSGNLYNSPLHF. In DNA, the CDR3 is TGCGCCAGCAGTCAATCGATTAGTTCTGGGAATCTCTATAATTCACCCCTCCACTTT.

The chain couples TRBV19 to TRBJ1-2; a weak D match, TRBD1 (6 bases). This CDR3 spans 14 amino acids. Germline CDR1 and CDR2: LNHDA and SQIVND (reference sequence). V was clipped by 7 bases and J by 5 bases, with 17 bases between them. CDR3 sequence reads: CASTSGEGPYGYTF. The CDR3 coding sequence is TGTGCCAGTACCTCAGGGGAGGGCCCTTATGGCTACACCTTC.

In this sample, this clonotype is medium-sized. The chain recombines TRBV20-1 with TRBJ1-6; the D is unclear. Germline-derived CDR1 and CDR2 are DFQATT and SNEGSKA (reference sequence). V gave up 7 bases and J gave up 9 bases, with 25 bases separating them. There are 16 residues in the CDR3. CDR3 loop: CSVSWPPKRDSSPLHF. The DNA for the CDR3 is TGCAGTGTATCCTGGCCGCCTAAGCGGGATAGTTCACCCCTCCACTTT.

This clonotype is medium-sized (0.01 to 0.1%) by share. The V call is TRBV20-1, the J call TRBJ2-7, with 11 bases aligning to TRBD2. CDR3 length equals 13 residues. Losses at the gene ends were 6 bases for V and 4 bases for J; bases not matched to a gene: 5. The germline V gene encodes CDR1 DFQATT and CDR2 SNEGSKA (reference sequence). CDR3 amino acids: CSAAGLAVYEQYF. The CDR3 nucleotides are TGCAGTGCAGCGGGACTAGCGGTTTACGAGCAGTACTTC.

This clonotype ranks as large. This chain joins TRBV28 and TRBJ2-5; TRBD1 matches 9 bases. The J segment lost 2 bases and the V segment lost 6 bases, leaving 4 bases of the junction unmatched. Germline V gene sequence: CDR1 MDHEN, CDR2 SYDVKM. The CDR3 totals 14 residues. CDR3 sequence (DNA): TGTGCCAGCAGACCCGGACAGGGGCAAGAGACCCAGTACTTC. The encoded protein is CASRPGQGQETQYF.

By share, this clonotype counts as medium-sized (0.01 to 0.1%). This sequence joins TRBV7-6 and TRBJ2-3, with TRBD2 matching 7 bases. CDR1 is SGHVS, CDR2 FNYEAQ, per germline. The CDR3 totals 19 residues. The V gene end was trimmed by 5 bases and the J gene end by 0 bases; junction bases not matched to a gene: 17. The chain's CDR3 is CASSHEAGWERGSTDTQYF. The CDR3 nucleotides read TGTGCCAGCAGCCACGAGGCAGGGTGGGAGCGGGGTAGCACAGATACGCAGTATTTT.

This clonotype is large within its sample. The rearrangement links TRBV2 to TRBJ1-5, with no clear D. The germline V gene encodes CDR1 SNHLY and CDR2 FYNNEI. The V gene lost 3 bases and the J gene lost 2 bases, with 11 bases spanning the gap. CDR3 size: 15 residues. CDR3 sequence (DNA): TGTGCCAGCAGTGAGTGGGGAGATGGCAATCAGCCCCAGCATTTT. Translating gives CASSEWGDGNQPQHF.

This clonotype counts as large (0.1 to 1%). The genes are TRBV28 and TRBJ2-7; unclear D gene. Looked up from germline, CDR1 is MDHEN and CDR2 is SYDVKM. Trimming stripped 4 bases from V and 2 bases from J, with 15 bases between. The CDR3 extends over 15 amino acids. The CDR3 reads CASSSPGPRTYEQYF. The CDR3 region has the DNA TGTGCCAGCAGTTCCCCAGGACCCAGAACCTACGAGCAGTACTTC.